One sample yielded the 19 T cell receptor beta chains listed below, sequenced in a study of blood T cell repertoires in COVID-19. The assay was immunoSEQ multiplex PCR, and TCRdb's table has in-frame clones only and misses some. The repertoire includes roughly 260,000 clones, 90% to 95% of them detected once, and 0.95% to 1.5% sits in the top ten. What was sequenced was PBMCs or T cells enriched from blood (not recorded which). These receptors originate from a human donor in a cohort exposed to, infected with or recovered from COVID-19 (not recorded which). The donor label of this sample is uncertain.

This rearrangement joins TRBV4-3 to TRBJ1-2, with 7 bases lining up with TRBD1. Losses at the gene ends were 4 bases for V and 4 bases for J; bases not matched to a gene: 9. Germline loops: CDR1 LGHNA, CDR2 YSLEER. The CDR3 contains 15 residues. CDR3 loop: CASSPAAGGPYGYTF. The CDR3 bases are TGCGCCAGCAGCCCCGCCGCAGGGGGGCCCTATGGCTACACCTTC.

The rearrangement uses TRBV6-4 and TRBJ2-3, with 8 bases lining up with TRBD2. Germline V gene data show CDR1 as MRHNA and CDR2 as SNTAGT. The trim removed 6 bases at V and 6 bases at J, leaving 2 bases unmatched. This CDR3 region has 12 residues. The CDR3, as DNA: TGTGCCAGCAGCGGGGGGGGCGATACGCAGTATTTT. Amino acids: CASSGGGDTQYF.

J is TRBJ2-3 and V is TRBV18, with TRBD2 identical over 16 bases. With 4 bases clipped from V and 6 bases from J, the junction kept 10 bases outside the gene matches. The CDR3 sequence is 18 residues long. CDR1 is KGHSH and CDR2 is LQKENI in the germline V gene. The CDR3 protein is CASSRPGTSGGAADTQYF. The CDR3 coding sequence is TGTGCCAGCTCACGTCCCGGGACTAGCGGGGGGGCGGCGGATACGCAGTATTTT.

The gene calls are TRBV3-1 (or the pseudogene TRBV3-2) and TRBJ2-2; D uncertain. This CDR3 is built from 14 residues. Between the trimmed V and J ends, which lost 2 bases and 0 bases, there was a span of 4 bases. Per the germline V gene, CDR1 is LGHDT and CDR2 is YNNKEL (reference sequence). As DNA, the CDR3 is TGTGCCAGCAGCCAACAGGCGAACACCGGGGAGCTGTTTTTT. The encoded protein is CASSQQANTGELFF.

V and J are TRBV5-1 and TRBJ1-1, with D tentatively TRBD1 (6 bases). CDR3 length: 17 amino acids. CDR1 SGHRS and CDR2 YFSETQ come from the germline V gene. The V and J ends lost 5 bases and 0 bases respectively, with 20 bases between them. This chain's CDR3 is CASRPGGFRGLNTEAFF. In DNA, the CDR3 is TGCGCCAGCAGACCGGGGGGATTCAGGGGACTGAACACTGAAGCTTTCTTT.

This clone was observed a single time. CDR3 protein: CASSLDRVTGNTIYF. The CDR3 bases are TGTGCCAGCAGCCTTGACAGGGTGACGGGAAACACCATATATTTT. The J gene is TRBJ1-3, the V gene TRBV14; 7 positions match TRBD1. Looked up from germline, CDR1 is SGHDN and CDR2 is FVKESK. The CDR3 has 15 residues. J was trimmed by 4 bases and V by 4 bases; bases with no gene match: 7.

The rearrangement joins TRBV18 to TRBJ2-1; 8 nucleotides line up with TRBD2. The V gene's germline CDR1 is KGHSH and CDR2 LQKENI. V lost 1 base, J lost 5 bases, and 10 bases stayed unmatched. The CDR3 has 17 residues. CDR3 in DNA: TGTGCCAGCTCACCACTCCTCGCGGGGGGACTACACAATGAGCAGTTCTTC. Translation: CASSPLLAGGLHNEQFF.

The CDR3 DNA is TGTGCCAGCAGTTCGAGGCCCTCCGCGTCCAATGAGCAGTTCTTC. It specifies CASSSRPSASNEQFF. The chain links TRBV6-5 to TRBJ2-1, with D uncertain. Germline loops: CDR1 MNHEY, CDR2 SVGAGI. The germline V and J ends were trimmed by 4 bases and 6 bases, with 16 bases remaining between them. This CDR3 is built from 15 residues.

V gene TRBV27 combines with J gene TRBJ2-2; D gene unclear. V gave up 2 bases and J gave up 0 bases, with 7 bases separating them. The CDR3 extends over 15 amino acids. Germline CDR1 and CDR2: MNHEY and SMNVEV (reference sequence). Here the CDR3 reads CASSLTPTNTGELFF. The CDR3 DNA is TGTGCCAGCAGTTTAACCCCTACGAACACCGGGGAGCTGTTTTTT.

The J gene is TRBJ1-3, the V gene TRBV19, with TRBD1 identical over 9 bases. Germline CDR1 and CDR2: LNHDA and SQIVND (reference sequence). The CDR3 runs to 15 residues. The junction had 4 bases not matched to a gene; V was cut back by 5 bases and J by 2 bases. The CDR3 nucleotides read TGTGCCAGTAGTCCGACAGGGGGGCCTGGAAACACCATATATTTT. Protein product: CASSPTGGPGNTIYF.

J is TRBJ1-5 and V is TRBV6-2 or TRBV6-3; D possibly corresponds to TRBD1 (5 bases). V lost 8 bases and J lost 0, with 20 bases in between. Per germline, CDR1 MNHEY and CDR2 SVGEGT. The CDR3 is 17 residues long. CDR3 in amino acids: CASGQGDDVNSNQPQHF. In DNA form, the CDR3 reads TGTGCCAGCGGCCAAGGGGATGACGTCAATAGCAATCAGCCCCAGCATTTT.

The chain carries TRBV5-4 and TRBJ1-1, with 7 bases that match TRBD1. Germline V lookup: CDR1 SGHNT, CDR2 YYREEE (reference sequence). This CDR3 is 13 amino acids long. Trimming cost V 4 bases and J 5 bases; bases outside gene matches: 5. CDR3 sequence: CASSPDRATEAFF. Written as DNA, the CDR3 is TGTGCCAGCAGCCCAGACAGGGCGACTGAAGCTTTCTTT.

This CDR3 reads CAWSGGTSGTVDTQYF. CDR3 DNA sequence: TGTGCCTGGAGTGGCGGGACTAGCGGCACGGTGGATACGCAGTATTTT. The chain couples TRBV30 to TRBJ2-3, with 11 bases fitting TRBD2. Unmatched junction bases numbered 9, after V lost 1 base and J lost 6 bases. Germline V gives CDR1 GTSNPN, CDR2 SVGIG (reference sequence). The CDR3 is 16 amino acids. Looking up the rest from reference TRBV30 and TRBJ2-3 gives the full variable domain: SQTIHQWPATLVQPVGSPLSLECTVEGTSNPNLYWYRQAAGRGLQLLFYSVGIGQISSEVPQNLSASRPQDRQFILSSKKLLLSDSGFYLCAWSGGTSGTVDTQYFGPGTRLTVL.

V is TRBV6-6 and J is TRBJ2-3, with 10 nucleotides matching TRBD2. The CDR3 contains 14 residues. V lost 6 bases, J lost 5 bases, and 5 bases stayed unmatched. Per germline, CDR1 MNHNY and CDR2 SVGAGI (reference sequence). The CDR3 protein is CASSLLAGEDTQYF. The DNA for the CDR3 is TGTGCCAGCAGCTTGCTAGCGGGGGAAGATACGCAGTATTTT.

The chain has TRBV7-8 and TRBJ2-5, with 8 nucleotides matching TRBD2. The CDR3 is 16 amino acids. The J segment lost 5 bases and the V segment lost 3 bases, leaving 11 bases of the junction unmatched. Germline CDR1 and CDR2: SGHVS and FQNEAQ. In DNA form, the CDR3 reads TGTGCCAGCAGCTTCACGACGGGACTAGGTCATGAGACCCAGTACTTC. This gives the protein CASSFTTGLGHETQYF.

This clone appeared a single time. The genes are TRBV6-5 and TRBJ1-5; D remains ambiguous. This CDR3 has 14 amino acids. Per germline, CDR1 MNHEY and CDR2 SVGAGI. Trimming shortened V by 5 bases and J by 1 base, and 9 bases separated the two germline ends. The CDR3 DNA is TGTGCCAGCAGTCCAACAGAAAGCAATCAGCCCCAGCATTTT. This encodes CASSPTESNQPQHF.

For the CDR3, the DNA is TGTGCCAGCAGCCAAGATGGGAGGGGGTATCAGCCCCAGCATTTT. It codes for CASSQDGRGYQPQHF. This chain links TRBV3-1 (or the pseudogene TRBV3-2) with TRBJ1-5; the D gene is possibly TRBD1 (6 bases). Germline V gene data show CDR1 as LGHDT and CDR2 as YNNKEL (reference sequence). The CDR3 consists of 15 residues. The V end was cut by 0 bases, the J end by 5 bases, with 11 bases between.

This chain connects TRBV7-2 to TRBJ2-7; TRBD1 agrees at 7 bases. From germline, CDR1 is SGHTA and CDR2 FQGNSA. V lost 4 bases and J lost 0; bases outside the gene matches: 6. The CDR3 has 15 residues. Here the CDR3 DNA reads TGTGCCAGCAGCTCAAGGGACAGCTTCTCCTACGAGCAGTACTTC. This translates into CASSSRDSFSYEQYF.

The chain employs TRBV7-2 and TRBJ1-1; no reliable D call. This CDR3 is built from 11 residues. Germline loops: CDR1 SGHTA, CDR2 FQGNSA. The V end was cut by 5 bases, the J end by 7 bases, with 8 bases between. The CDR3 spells CASSPPGEAFF. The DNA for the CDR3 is TGTGCCAGCAGCCCCCCCGGTGAAGCTTTCTTT. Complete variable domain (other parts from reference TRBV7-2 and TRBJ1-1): GAGVSQSPSNKVTEKGKDVELRCDPISGHTALYWYRQSLGQGLEFLIYFQGNSAPDKSGLPSDRFSAERTGGSVSTLTIQRTQQEDSAVYLCASSPPGEAFFGQGTRLTVV.